This T cell receptor beta chain originates from a study of shared clonotypes between healthy human individuals. Study-level background: Donors had three CD4 naive, three CD4 memory, two CD8 naive and one CD8 memory plate apiece.

This CDR3 has 16 amino acids. V was trimmed by 0 bases and J by 4 bases, leaving 15 bases between them. Germline CDR1 is SNHLY and CDR2 is FYNNEI. Generated by immunoSEQ multiplex PCR, the TCRdb table keeps only in-frame clones and is missing some. Among under 2,500,000 clones listed, approximately 95% were seen once. Sequenced: naive CD4+ T cells sorted from blood. Subset specified: CD45RA+ positively selected. This chain connects TRBV2 to TRBJ2-5; tentatively, D is TRBD2 (6 bases). This TCR came from a man aged 18 to 30 in good health. CDR3 sequence: CASSEALQGGVETQYF. DNA of the CDR3: TGTGCCAGCAGTGAAGCGCTTCAGGGCGGGGTAGAGACCCAGTACTTC. Drawing the rest from reference TRBV2 and TRBJ2-5, the complete variable domain is EPEVTQTPSHQVTQMGQEVILRCVPISNHLYFYWYRQILGQKVEFLVSFYNNEISEKSEIFDDQFSVERPDGSNFTLKIRSTKLEDSAMYFCASSEALQGGVETQYFGPGTRLLVL.